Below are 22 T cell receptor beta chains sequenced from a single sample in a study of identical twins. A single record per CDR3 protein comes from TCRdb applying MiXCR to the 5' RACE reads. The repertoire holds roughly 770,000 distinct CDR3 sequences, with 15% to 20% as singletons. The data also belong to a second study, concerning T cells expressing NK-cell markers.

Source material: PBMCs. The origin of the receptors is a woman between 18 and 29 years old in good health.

The CDR3 loop is CASSNRVSGNTIYF. The CDR3 coding sequence is TGTGCCAGCAGCAACAGGGTCTCTGGAAACACCATATATTTT. The rearrangement joins TRBV12-3 or TRBV12-4 to TRBJ1-3; possibly TRBD1 for D (6 bases). Trimming left V 6 bases short and J 0 bases short, with 9 bases between. The CDR3 length is 14 residues.

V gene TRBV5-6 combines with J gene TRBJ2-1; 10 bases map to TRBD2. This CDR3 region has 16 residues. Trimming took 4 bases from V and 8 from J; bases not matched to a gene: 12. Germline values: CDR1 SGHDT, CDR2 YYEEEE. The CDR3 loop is CASSLGGLAAVHEQFF. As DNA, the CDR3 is TGTGCCAGCAGCCTAGGAGGACTAGCGGCCGTCCATGAGCAGTTCTTC.

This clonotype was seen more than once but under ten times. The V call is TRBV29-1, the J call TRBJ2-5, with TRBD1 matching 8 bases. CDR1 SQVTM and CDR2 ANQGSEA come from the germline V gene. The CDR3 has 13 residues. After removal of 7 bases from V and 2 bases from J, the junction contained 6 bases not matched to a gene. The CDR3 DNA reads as TGCAGCGGCGCCGGGACAGGACAAGAGACCCAGTACTTC. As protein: CSGAGTGQETQYF.

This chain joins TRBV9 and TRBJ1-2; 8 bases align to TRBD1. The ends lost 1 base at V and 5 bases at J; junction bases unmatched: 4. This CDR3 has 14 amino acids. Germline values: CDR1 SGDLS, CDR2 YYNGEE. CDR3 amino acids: CASSVSDRAYGYTF. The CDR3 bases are TGTGCCAGCAGCGTATCGGACAGGGCATATGGCTACACCTTC.

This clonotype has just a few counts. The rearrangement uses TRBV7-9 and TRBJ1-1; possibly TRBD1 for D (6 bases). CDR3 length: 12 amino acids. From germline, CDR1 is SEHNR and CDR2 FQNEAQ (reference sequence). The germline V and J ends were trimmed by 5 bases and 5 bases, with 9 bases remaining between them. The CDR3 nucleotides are TGTGCCAGCAGCAACAGGGATACTGAAGCTTTCTTT. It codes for CASSNRDTEAFF.

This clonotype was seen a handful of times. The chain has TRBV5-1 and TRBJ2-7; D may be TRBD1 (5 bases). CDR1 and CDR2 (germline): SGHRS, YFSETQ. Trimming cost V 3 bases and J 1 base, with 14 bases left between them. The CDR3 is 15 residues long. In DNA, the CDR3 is TGCGCCAGCAGCTACGGACACCCCCAGTCCTACGAGCAGTACTTC. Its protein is CASSYGHPQSYEQYF.

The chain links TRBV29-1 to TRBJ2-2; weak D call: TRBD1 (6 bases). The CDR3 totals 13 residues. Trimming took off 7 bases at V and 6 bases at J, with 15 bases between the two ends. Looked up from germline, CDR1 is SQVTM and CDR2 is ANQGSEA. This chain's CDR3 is CSAQGVSAGELFF. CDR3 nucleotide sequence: TGCAGCGCACAGGGAGTGTCCGCCGGGGAGCTGTTTTTT.

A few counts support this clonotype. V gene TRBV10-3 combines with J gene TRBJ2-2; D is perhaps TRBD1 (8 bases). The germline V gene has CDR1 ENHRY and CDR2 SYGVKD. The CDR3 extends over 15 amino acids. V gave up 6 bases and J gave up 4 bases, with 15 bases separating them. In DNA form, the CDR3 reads TGTGCCATCAGCGAGACAGGGGAGGGCACCGGGGAGCTGTTTTTT. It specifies CAISETGEGTGELFF.

The CDR3 sequence is CASSRLGGRTSYEQYF. The CDR3, as DNA: TGTGCCAGCAGTCGACTGGGCGGGAGGACAAGCTACGAGCAGTACTTC. The V gene is TRBV7-2, the J gene TRBJ2-7; TRBD2 agrees at 8 bases. Germline trimming cut 6 bases from V and 3 bases from J; bases unmatched to any gene: 13. Germline V gives CDR1 SGHTA, CDR2 FQGNSA. The CDR3 runs to 16 residues.

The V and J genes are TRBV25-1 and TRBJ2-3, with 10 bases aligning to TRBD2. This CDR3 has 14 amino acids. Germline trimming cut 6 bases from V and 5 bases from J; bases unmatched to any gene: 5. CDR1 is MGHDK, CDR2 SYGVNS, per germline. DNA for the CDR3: TGTGCCAGCAGGAGAGCGGGAGGGTTAGATACGCAGTATTTT. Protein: CASRRAGGLDTQYF.

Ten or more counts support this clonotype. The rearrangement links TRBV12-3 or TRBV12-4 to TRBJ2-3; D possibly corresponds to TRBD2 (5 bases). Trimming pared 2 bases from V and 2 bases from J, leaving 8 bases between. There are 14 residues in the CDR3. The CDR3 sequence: CASSLTGITDTQYF. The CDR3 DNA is TGTGCCAGCAGTTTAACGGGAATCACAGATACGCAGTATTTT.

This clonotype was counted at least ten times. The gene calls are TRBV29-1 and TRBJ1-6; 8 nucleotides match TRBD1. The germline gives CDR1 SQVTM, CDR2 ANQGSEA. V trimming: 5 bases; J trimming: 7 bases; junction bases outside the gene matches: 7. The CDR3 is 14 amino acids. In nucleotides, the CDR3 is TGCAGCGTTTCTGGACAGGGTGTAAATTCACCCCTCCACTTT. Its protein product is CSVSGQGVNSPLHF.

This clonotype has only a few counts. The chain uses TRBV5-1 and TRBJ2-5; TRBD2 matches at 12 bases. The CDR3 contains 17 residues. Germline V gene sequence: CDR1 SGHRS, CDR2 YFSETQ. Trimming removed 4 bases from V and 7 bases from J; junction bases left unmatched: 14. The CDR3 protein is CASSSAASGRGRGTQYF. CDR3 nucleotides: TGCGCCAGCAGCAGCGCGGCTAGCGGGAGGGGACGTGGGACCCAGTACTTC.

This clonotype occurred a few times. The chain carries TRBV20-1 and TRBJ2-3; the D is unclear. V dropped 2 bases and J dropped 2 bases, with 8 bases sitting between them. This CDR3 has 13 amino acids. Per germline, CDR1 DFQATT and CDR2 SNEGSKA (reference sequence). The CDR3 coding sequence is TGCAGTGCTAGATCGTCTCTCACAGATACGCAGTATTTT. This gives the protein CSARSSLTDTQYF.

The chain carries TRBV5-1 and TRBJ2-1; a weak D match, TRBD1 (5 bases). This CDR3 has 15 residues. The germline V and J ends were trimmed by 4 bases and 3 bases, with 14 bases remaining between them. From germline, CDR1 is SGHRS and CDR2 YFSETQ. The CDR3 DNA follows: TGCGCCAGCAGCGGGGCTGGGGTGATCTACAATGAGCAGTTCTTC. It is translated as CASSGAGVIYNEQFF.

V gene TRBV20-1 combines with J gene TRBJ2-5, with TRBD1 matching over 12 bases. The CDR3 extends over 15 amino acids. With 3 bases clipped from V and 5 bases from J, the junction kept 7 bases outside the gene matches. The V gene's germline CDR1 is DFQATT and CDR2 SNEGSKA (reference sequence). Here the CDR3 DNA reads TGCAGTGCTAGTCCGCGGGACAGGGGGCTGGAGACCCAGTACTTC. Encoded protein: CSASPRDRGLETQYF.

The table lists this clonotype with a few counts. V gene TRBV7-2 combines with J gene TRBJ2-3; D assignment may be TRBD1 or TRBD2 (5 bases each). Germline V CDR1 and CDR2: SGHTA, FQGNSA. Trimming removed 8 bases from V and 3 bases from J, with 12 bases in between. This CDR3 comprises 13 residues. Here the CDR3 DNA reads TGTGCCAGCGGCTCGAGGGGTACAGATACGCAGTATTTT. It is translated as CASGSRGTDTQYF.

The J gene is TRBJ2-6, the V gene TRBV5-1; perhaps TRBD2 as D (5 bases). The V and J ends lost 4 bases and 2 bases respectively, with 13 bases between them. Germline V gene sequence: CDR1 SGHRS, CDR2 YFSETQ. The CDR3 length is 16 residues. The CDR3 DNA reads TGCGCCAGCAGCATCACGGGGTCGACTGGGGCCAACGTCCTGACTTTC. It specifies CASSITGSTGANVLTF.

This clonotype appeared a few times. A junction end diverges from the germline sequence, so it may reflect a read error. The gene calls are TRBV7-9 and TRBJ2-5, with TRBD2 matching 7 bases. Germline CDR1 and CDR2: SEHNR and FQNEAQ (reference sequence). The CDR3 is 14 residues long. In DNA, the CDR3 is TGTGCCAGCAGGTCCGCGGAACTAAACGGACTAGTGTGCTTC. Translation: CASRSAELNGLVCF. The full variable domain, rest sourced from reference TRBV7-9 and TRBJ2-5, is DTGVSQNPRHKITKRGQNVTFRCDPISEHNRLYWYRQTLGQGPEFLTYFQNEAQLEKSRLLSDRFSAERPKGSFSTLEIQRTEQGDSAMYLCASRSAELNGLVCFGPGTRLLVL.

The CDR3 protein is CASSLGSAQYF. Here the CDR3 DNA reads TGTGCCAGCAGTTTAGGTTCCGCGCAGTATTTT. This chain links TRBV12-3 or TRBV12-4 with TRBJ2-3; D call uncertain. Trimming stripped 1 base from V and 10 bases from J, with 6 bases between. This CDR3 comprises 11 residues.

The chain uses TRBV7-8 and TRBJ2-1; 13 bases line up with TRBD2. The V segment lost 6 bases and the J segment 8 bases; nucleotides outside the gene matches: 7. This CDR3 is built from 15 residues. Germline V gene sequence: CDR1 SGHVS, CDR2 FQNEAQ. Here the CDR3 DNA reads TGTGCCAGCAGACATACTAGCGGGGGGGCATATGAGCAGTTCTTC. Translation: CASRHTSGGAYEQFF.

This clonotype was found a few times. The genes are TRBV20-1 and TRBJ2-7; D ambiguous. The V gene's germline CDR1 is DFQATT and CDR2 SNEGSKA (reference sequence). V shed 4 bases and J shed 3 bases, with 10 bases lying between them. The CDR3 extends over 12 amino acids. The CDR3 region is CSATPTYYEQYF. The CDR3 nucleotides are TGCAGTGCTACGCCCACTTACTACGAGCAGTACTTC.